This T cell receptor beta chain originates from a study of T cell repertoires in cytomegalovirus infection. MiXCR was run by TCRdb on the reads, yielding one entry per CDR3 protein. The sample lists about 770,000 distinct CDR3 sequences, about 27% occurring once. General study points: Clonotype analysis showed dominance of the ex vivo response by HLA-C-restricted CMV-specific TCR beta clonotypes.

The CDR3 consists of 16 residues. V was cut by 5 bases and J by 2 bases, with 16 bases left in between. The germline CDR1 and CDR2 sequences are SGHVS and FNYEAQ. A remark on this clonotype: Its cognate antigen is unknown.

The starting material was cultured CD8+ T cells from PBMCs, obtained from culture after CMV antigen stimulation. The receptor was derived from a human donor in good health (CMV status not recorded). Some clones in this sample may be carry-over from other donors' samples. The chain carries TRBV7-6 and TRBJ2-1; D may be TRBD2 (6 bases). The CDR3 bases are TGTGCCAGCAGCCCCACGGGGGTGGTAGCCTACAATGAGCAGTTCTTC. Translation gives CASSPTGVVAYNEQFF.